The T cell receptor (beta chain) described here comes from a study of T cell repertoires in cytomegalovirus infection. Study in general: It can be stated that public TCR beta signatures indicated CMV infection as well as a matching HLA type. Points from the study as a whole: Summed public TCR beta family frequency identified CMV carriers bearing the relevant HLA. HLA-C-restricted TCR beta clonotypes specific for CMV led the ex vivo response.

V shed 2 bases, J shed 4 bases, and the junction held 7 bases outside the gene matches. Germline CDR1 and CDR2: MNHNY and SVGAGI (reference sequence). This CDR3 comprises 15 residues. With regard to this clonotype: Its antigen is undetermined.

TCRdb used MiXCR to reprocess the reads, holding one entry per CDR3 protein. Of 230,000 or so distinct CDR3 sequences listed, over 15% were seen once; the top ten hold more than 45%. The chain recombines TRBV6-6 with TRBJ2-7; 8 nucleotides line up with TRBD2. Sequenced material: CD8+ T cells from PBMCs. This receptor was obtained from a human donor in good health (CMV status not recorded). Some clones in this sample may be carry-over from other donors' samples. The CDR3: CASSYVAGSDYEQYF. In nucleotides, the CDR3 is TGTGCCAGCAGTTACGTAGCGGGGTCAGATTACGAGCAGTACTTC.